A single sample gave rise to the 19 T cell receptor beta chains below, sequenced in a study of cytomegalovirus exposure and HLA in healthy donors. TCRdb's copy holds only in-frame clones and misses some; the assay was immunoSEQ multiplex PCR. The repertoire holds around 70,000 clones, 90% to 95% seen once, with around 1.9% in the top ten. The material sequenced was PBMCs. The receptors originated from a woman under 30 in good health and CMV-seropositive.

The V gene is TRBV11-2, the J gene TRBJ2-7; D is unresolved. CDR3 length: 15 residues. Trimming stripped 0 bases from V and 0 bases from J, with 9 bases between. Germline assignment: CDR1 SGHAT and CDR2 FQNNGV. CDR3 amino acids: CASSLDGRGSYEQYF. The DNA for the CDR3 is TGTGCCAGCAGCTTAGATGGGCGTGGCTCCTACGAGCAGTACTTC.

This chain connects TRBV4-2 to TRBJ2-3, with 12 bases identical to TRBD2. From germline, CDR1 is LGHNA and CDR2 YNFKEQ. Trimming cost V 4 bases and J 3 bases; bases outside gene matches: 5. The length of the CDR3 is 16 residues. The CDR3 DNA sequence: TGTGCCAGCAGCCCGGCTAGCGGGGGGGCTACAGATACGCAGTATTTT. Translation: CASSPASGGATDTQYF.

CDR3 DNA sequence: TGTGCCACCAGCGGACAGGGAAACTATGGCTACACCTTC. The encoded protein is CATSGQGNYGYTF. V is TRBV15 and J is TRBJ1-2, with 8 bases identical to TRBD1. J lost 2 bases, V lost 5 bases, and 1 base had no gene match. The CDR3 totals 13 residues. CDR1 is LNHNV and CDR2 is YYDKDF in the germline V gene (reference sequence).

The chain carries TRBV29-1 and TRBJ1-1, with 7 bases lining up with TRBD1. Looked up from germline, CDR1 is SQVTM and CDR2 is ANQGSEA. Unmatched junction bases numbered 12, after V lost 6 bases and J lost 5 bases. This CDR3 is 14 amino acids long. CDR3 residues: CSVVRQGGGTEAFF. Here the CDR3 DNA reads TGCAGCGTGGTACGACAGGGTGGGGGGACTGAAGCTTTCTTT.

The rearrangement links TRBV5-6 to TRBJ1-2; 9 bases line up with TRBD1. Germline loops: CDR1 SGHDT, CDR2 YYEEEE. CDR3 length equals 15 residues. Trimming removed 4 bases from V and 8 bases from J; junction bases left unmatched: 12. As DNA, the CDR3 is TGTGCCAGCAGCGCCGCCGGGACAGGGATTGGCGGCTACACCTTC. Translating gives CASSAAGTGIGGYTF. Together with reference TRBV5-6 and TRBJ1-2, the CDR3 gives the full variable domain: DAGVTQSPTHLIKTRGQQVTLRCSPKSGHDTVSWYQQALGQGPQFIFQYYEEEERQRGNFPDRFSGHQFPNYSSELNVNALLLGDSALYLCASSAAGTGIGGYTFGSGTRLTVV.

The J gene is TRBJ1-6, the V gene TRBV30; D gene uncertain. Germline V gene sequence: CDR1 GTSNPN, CDR2 SVGIG (reference sequence). CDR3 length equals 13 residues. V was shortened by 3 bases and J by 7 bases, with 10 bases between the two germline ends. CDR3 loop: CAWREVLNSPLHF. The CDR3 region has the DNA TGTGCCTGGAGAGAAGTGCTAAATTCACCCCTCCACTTT.

This clone appeared a single time. The CDR3 loop is CASSLRGGEPGNTIYF. The DNA of the CDR3 is TGTGCCAGCAGCCTTAGGGGGGGAGAACCTGGAAACACCATATATTTT. V gene TRBV7-3 combines with J gene TRBJ1-3; D may be TRBD1 (6 bases). Looked up from germline, CDR1 is SGHTA and CDR2 is FQGTGA. Trimming left V 5 bases short and J 2 bases short, with 16 bases between. This CDR3 has 16 amino acids. Looking up the rest from reference TRBV7-3 and TRBJ1-3 gives the full variable domain: GAGVSQTPSNKVTEKGKYVELRCDPISGHTALYWYRQSLGQGPEFLIYFQGTGAADDSGLPNDRFFAVRPEGSVSTLKIQRTERGDSAVYLCASSLRGGEPGNTIYFGEGSWLTVV.

The chain links TRBV7-9 to TRBJ2-2; D possibly corresponds to TRBD1 (8 bases). The CDR3 has 16 residues. With 5 bases removed from V and 7 bases from J, the gap between germline ends came to 20 bases. The germline V gene encodes CDR1 SEHNR and CDR2 FQNEAQ (reference sequence). CDR3 bases: TGTGCCAGCAGCCTGAGCAAGACAGGGGAGGGCGGGGAGCTGTTTTTT. The encoded protein is CASSLSKTGEGGELFF.

CDR3 amino acids: CAWSVRGTGPGNSNQPQHF. The CDR3 DNA reads as TGTGCCTGGAGTGTACGGGGTACAGGGCCGGGGAATAGCAATCAGCCCCAGCATTTT. V gene TRBV30 combines with J gene TRBJ1-5; D might be TRBD1 (6 bases). Trimming stripped 0 bases from V and 0 bases from J, with 21 bases between. Germline V lookup: CDR1 GTSNPN, CDR2 SVGIG (reference sequence). CDR3 length: 19 amino acids.

This chain links TRBV2 with TRBJ1-6; TRBD1 aligns across 7 bases. With 6 bases clipped from V and 5 bases from J, the junction kept 7 bases outside the gene matches. The CDR3 covers 15 residues. The germline V gene encodes CDR1 SNHLY and CDR2 FYNNEI. CDR3 in amino acids: CASRQGMANNSPLHF. The CDR3 DNA reads as TGTGCCAGCAGACAGGGGATGGCCAATAATTCACCCCTCCACTTT.

The CDR3 sequence: CASSQQGVNQPQHF. CDR3 nucleotides: TGTGCCAGCAGCCAACAGGGGGTAAATCAGCCCCAGCATTTT. J is TRBJ1-5 and V is TRBV7-2; TRBD1 matches 8 bases. The CDR3 spans 14 residues. CDR1 and CDR2 (germline): SGHTA, FQGNSA. V lost 5 bases to trimming and J lost 4 bases; unmatched junction nucleotides: 4.

The chain employs TRBV18 and TRBJ2-7, with a possible D match to TRBD1 (5 bases). The V end lost 3 bases, the J end lost 6 bases, and 15 bases lay between the germline ends. This CDR3 region has 14 residues. CDR1 and CDR2 (germline): KGHSH, LQKENI. The CDR3 DNA follows: TGTGCCAGCTCACCTGAACAGGTGGGTTCCGAGCAGTACTTC. Translating gives CASSPEQVGSEQYF.

J is TRBJ2-1 and V is TRBV5-1, with 9 bases identical to TRBD2. The CDR3 is 14 residues long. CDR1 is SGHRS, CDR2 YFSETQ, per germline. V was pared by 0 bases and J by 9 bases, with 4 bases of the junction left unmatched. CDR3 amino acids: CASSLERGDGEQFF. CDR3 DNA: TGCGCCAGCAGCTTGGAGCGGGGGGATGGTGAGCAGTTCTTC.

The chain links TRBV6-1 to TRBJ2-5; TRBD1 agrees at 8 bases. This CDR3 is built from 12 residues. CDR1 is MNHNS and CDR2 is SASEGT in the germline V gene. With V trimmed by 8 bases and J by 5 bases, 4 bases remained unmatched. The CDR3 reads CASGQGVETQYF. The CDR3 DNA sequence: TGTGCCAGCGGACAGGGCGTGGAGACCCAGTACTTC.

The gene calls are TRBV5-1 and TRBJ1-1, with 10 bases that match TRBD1. Losses at the gene ends were 0 bases for V and 5 bases for J; bases not matched to a gene: 7. The CDR3 totals 16 residues. CDR1 and CDR2 (germline): SGHRS, YFSETQ. As DNA, the CDR3 is TGCGCCAGCAGCTTGGCCCCGACAGGGGGCCAGACTGAAGCTTTCTTT. This encodes CASSLAPTGGQTEAFF.

The genes are TRBV11-2 and TRBJ1-3; 7 positions agree with TRBD1. CDR1 is SGHAT and CDR2 is FQNNGV in the germline V gene. The CDR3 has 15 residues. J lost 4 bases, V lost 5 bases, and 8 bases had no gene match. The CDR3 region is CASSTLQGWGNTIYF. The CDR3 DNA reads TGTGCCAGCAGCACTTTACAGGGGTGGGGAAACACCATATATTTT.

This chain joins TRBV27 and TRBJ2-5; maybe TRBD2 (5 bases). The CDR3 has 13 amino acids. Germline V gene lookup returns CDR1 MNHEY and CDR2 SMNVEV (reference sequence). V lost 6 bases, J lost 2 bases, and 10 bases lay in between. The CDR3 loop reads CASSRGVQETQYF. As DNA, the CDR3 is TGTGCCAGCAGCCGGGGAGTACAAGAGACCCAGTACTTC.

V usage is TRBV13 and J usage is TRBJ2-7; possible D gene TRBD1, 6 bases. This CDR3 is 15 amino acids long. Trimming removed 5 bases from V and 0 bases from J, with 14 bases in between. Germline CDR1 reads PRHDT; CDR2 reads FYEKMQ (reference sequence). The CDR3 DNA follows: TGTGCCAGCAGCCCGTCGGGGACAAACTCCTACGAGCAGTACTTC. Protein: CASSPSGTNSYEQYF.

V is TRBV5-6 and J is TRBJ1-3; D is ambiguous. Germline CDR1 and CDR2: SGHDT and YYEEEE. Trimming stripped 2 bases from V and 3 bases from J, with 3 bases between. This CDR3 spans 12 amino acids. CDR3 nucleotide sequence: TGTGCCAGCAGCTTATATGGAAACACCATATATTTT. As protein: CASSLYGNTIYF.